This TCR beta chain was captured by sequencing in a study of OX40 agonist ivuxolimab in advanced cancers. Findings and caveats of the study: Doses of 0.1 to 3.0 mg/kg were accompanied by clonal expansion of CD4+ and CD8+ blood T cells by week 6. Among the lowest levels of clonal expansion were found in partial responders at 0.1-3.0 mg/kg.

As regards this clone: Its matching antigen is unknown.

Germline V gene data show CDR1 as SEHNR and CDR2 as FQNEAQ (reference sequence). V was trimmed by 5 bases and J by 4 bases, leaving 10 bases between them. The CDR3 is made up of 13 amino acids. Blood draws occurred at baseline, cycle 4 day 1, and cycle 7 day 1. Profiled with immunoSEQ multiplex PCR; TCRdb holds only in-frame clones, not every one. This repertoire shows tens of thousands of clones, approximately 80% found once; its top ten account for less than 3%. This material consisted of CD4+ or CD8+ T cells sorted from blood, taken in a trial of the OX40 agonist ivuxolimab. This receptor was taken from an adult with an advanced solid tumor such as melanoma, head and neck, liver or kidney cancer. The chain joins TRBV7-9 to TRBJ2-3; D call uncertain. The CDR3 DNA follows: TGTGCCAGCAGCCCTAAATGGGCAGATACGCAGTATTTT. This sequence encodes CASSPKWADTQYF.